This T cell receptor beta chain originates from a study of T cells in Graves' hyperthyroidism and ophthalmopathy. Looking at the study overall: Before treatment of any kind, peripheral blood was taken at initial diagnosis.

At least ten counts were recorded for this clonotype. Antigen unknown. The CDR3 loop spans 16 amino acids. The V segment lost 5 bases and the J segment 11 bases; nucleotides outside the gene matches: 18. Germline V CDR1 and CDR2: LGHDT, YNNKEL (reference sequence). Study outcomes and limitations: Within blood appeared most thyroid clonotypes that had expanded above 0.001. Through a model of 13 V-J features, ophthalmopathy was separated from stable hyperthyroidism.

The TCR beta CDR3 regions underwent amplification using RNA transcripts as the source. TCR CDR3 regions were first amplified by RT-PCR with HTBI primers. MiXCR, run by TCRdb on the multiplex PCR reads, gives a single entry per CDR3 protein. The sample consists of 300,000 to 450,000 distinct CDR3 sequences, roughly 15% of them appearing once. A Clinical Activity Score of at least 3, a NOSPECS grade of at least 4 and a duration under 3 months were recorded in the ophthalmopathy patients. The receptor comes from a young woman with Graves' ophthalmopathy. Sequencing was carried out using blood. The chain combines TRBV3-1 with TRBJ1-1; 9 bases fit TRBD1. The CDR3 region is CASSYNPGQGQQGAFF. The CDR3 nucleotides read TGTGCCAGCAGCTATAACCCGGGACAGGGTCAGCAGGGCGCTTTCTTT.